The entry below describes one T cell receptor (beta chain). No antigen is known for it. This CDR3 is also generated by other DNA sequences in the sample. Terminally differentiated effector memory CD45RA+ cells were excluded by CCR7 positive selection of CD45RO-negative cells. Every one of the donors was a Caucasian adult that lived in Nashville, Tennessee. This entry is derived from a study of shared clonotypes between healthy human individuals. Study summary: Every donor yielded three CD4 naive, three CD4 memory, two CD8 naive and one CD8 memory plate.

This CDR3 comprises 13 residues. CDR1 and CDR2 from the germline V gene are MNHEY and SMNVEV (reference sequence). The V gene lost 3 bases and the J gene lost 0 bases, with 6 bases spanning the gap. Libraries were prepared by immunoSEQ multiplex PCR; TCRdb keeps only in-frame clonotypes and omits some of them. The sample shows roughly 2,000,000 clones, about 95% of them seen only once. Study-level findings and limits: Generally, naive subsets (rather than memory subsets) showed larger estimated richness.

The chain employs TRBV27 and TRBJ2-7; D is unclear. The receptor comes from a man aged 18 to 35 in good health. Sequencing was carried out using naive CD8+ T cells sorted from blood. This CDR3 reads CASSFTLSYEQYF. The CDR3 DNA is TGTGCCAGCAGTTTCACCCTCTCCTACGAGCAGTACTTC.